The 18 T cell receptor beta chains presented below share a single source sample, sequenced in a study of spatial heterogeneity in lung cancer. TCRdb re-derived calls from the 5' RACE reads in MiXCR, one entry per CDR3 protein. Of tens of thousands of distinct CDR3 sequences in the sample, roughly 14% were seen once. Time point given: sample taken at primary tumor resection. Whole RNA was taken from tumor, nontumor lung or frozen PBMC; it was then sequenced unsorted. The sample in question was PBMCs, obtained at surgery. Every receptor here comes from a male donor with early-stage non-small cell lung cancer.

This clonotype came up many times. The chain couples TRBV5-6 to TRBJ2-4; 10 positions match TRBD1. Trimming took 3 bases from V and 8 from J; bases not matched to a gene: 2. From germline, CDR1 is SGHDT and CDR2 YYEEEE. CDR3 length: 13 residues. CDR3 nucleotide sequence: TGTGCCAGCAGCTCAGGGACAGGGGACATTCAGTACTTC. Translated, it gives CASSSGTGDIQYF.

This clonotype was counted only a few times. This chain connects TRBV24-1 to TRBJ2-1, with 7 bases identical to TRBD2. CDR1 is KGHDR, CDR2 SFDVKD, per germline. The J segment lost 1 base and the V segment lost 4 bases, leaving 3 bases of the junction unmatched. The CDR3 spans 15 residues. CDR3 amino acids: CATSETSLSYNEQFF. Written as DNA, the CDR3 is TGTGCCACCAGTGAGACTAGCCTTTCCTACAATGAGCAGTTCTTC.

This clonotype turned up a few times. The rearrangement links TRBV2 to TRBJ2-3; 9 bases align to TRBD2. Germline CDR1 SNHLY, CDR2 FYNNEI. The CDR3 has 14 residues. V lost 5 bases to trimming and J lost 4 bases; unmatched junction nucleotides: 4. CDR3 DNA: TGTGCCAGCAGTCAGCGGGAGGACCCAGATACGCAGTATTTT. Translating it yields CASSQREDPDTQYF.

The chain uses TRBV3-1 and TRBJ1-1, with D hard to call. The germline V gene encodes CDR1 LGHDT and CDR2 YNNKEL (reference sequence). This CDR3 is 14 amino acids long. Between the trimmed V and J ends, which lost 4 bases and 2 bases, there was a span of 11 bases. CDR3 nucleotides: TGTGCCAGCAGCCCCAGGACGTACAACACTGAAGCTTTCTTT. Encoded protein: CASSPRTYNTEAFF.

The V gene is TRBV19, the J gene TRBJ2-5; 8 bases fit TRBD1. This CDR3 is 14 amino acids long. The V gene end was trimmed by 8 bases and the J gene end by 3 bases; junction bases not matched to a gene: 8. The germline V gene encodes CDR1 LNHDA and CDR2 SQIVND (reference sequence). DNA for the CDR3: TGTGCCAGTGGTAACCAGGGGGCGGAAGAGACCCAGTACTTC. Translating gives CASGNQGAEETQYF. The full variable domain, with the rest looked up from reference TRBV19 and TRBJ2-5, is DGGITQSPKYLFRKEGQNVTLSCEQNLNHDAMYWYRQDPGQGLRLIYYSQIVNDFQKGDIAEGYSVSREKKESFPLTVTSAQKNPTAFYLCASGNQGAEETQYFGPGTRLLVL.

In its sample, this clonotype was seen a few times. The V and J genes are TRBV7-9 and TRBJ1-4, with D uncertain. CDR3 length equals 15 residues. The V end lost 7 bases, the J end lost 4 bases, and 16 bases lay between the germline ends. Per the germline V gene, CDR1 is SEHNR and CDR2 is FQNEAQ (reference sequence). Written as DNA, the CDR3 is TGTGCCAGCATCTCAACGGGGTCGGATAATGAAAAACTGTTTTTT. It codes for CASISTGSDNEKLFF.

The chain links TRBV19 to TRBJ2-1; no clear D gene. The CDR3 loop spans 12 amino acids. The germline gives CDR1 LNHDA, CDR2 SQIVND (reference sequence). V was clipped by 2 bases and J by 5 bases, with 4 bases between them. CDR3 coding DNA: TGTGCCAGTAGTATACTTGACAATGAGCAGTTCTTC. Protein product: CASSILDNEQFF.

This clonotype was recorded at least ten times. The V call is TRBV28, the J call TRBJ2-7; TRBD1 agrees at 9 bases. The CDR3 is 13 amino acids. From germline, CDR1 is MDHEN and CDR2 SYDVKM. Trimming at V came to 8 bases and at J to 5 bases, leaving 7 bases not matched to a gene. In nucleotides, the CDR3 is TGTGCCAGCTCGGGGACAGGGAACAACGAGCAGTACTTC. This sequence encodes CASSGTGNNEQYF.

This clonotype was counted at least ten times. The CDR3 DNA follows: TGTGCCAGCAGCCTCTCGACTAGCGGGAGGGCCCTGACCGGGGAGCTGTTTTTT. Translated: CASSLSTSGRALTGELFF. The chain has TRBV7-9 and TRBJ2-2, with 14 bases that match TRBD2. The germline CDR1 and CDR2 sequences are SEHNR and FQNEAQ (reference sequence). The junction had 10 bases not matched to a gene; V was cut back by 5 bases and J by 5 bases. This CDR3 comprises 18 residues.

This sequence joins TRBV12-3 or TRBV12-4 and TRBJ1-5; tentatively, D is TRBD1 (5 bases). V was cut by 5 bases and J by 4 bases, with 12 bases left in between. This CDR3 comprises 14 residues. The CDR3 protein is CASSPTVINQPQHF. As DNA, the CDR3 is TGTGCCAGCAGTCCGACAGTAATTAATCAGCCCCAGCATTTT.

J is TRBJ2-2 and V is TRBV7-9, with 8 bases that match TRBD1. With 4 bases clipped from V and 1 base from J, the junction kept 5 bases outside the gene matches. This CDR3 comprises 16 residues. CDR1 SEHNR and CDR2 FQNEAQ come from the germline V gene (reference sequence). CDR3: CASSSPGQENTGELFF. CDR3 nucleotides: TGTGCCAGCAGCTCTCCGGGACAGGAGAACACCGGGGAGCTGTTTTTT.

The V gene is TRBV5-1, the J gene TRBJ2-7, with D perhaps matching TRBD2 (6 bases). V was trimmed by 2 bases and J by 0 bases, leaving 12 bases between them. The V gene's germline CDR1 is SGHRS and CDR2 YFSETQ. The CDR3 spans 15 residues. The CDR3 nucleotides read TGCGCCAGCAGCTTCATAGCGGACCCCTCCTACGAGCAGTACTTC. Translated, it gives CASSFIADPSYEQYF.

The V call is TRBV6-5, the J call TRBJ1-1; 7 nucleotides line up with TRBD1. CDR1 is MNHEY and CDR2 is SVGAGI in the germline V gene. J gave up 2 bases and V 6 bases, and 12 bases lay outside the gene matches. CDR3 length: 16 amino acids. The CDR3, as DNA: TGTGCCAGCAGCCCCGGACAGGTCGGATCCAACACTGAAGCTTTCTTT. Translated, it gives CASSPGQVGSNTEAFF.

This clonotype came up many times. This rearrangement joins TRBV25-1 to TRBJ1-5; unclear D gene. The germline V and J ends were trimmed by 4 bases and 4 bases, with 5 bases remaining between them. Germline CDR1 is MGHDK and CDR2 is SYGVNS. This CDR3 region has 12 residues. The CDR3 sequence: CASSVGNQPQHF. The CDR3 DNA reads as TGTGCCAGCAGTGTAGGGAATCAGCCCCAGCATTTT.

This clonotype occurred a few times. The chain links TRBV7-9 to TRBJ2-1; either TRBD1 or TRBD2 may supply D (5 bases each). Germline-derived CDR1 and CDR2 are SEHNR and FQNEAQ (reference sequence). V shed 5 bases and J shed 10 bases, with 9 bases lying between them. This CDR3 is built from 11 residues. In nucleotides, the CDR3 is TGTGCCAGCAGCCCATGGGACGAGCAGTTCTTC. It specifies CASSPWDEQFF.

This rearrangement joins TRBV24-1 to TRBJ2-1, with D hard to call. Germline CDR1 and CDR2: KGHDR and SFDVKD. This CDR3 contains 13 residues. V shed 3 bases and J shed 5 bases, with 7 bases lying between them. In nucleotides, the CDR3 is TGTGCCACCAGTGATCCTAGTGACAATGAGCAGTTCTTC. This sequence encodes CATSDPSDNEQFF.

This clonotype was counted ten times or more. This chain connects TRBV12-3 or TRBV12-4 to TRBJ1-6; no clear D. This CDR3 contains 12 residues. Trimming shortened V by 2 bases and J by 10 bases, and 6 bases separated the two germline ends. The CDR3 reads CASSLFGSPLHF. Here the CDR3 DNA reads TGTGCCAGCAGTTTATTTGGATCACCCCTCCACTTT.

This clonotype was picked up a small number of times. The chain links TRBV10-3 to TRBJ1-1; unclear D gene. This CDR3 comprises 12 residues. The V end was cut by 8 bases, the J end by 3 bases, with 10 bases between. Germline V gene sequence: CDR1 ENHRY, CDR2 SYGVKD. This CDR3 reads CAIGARDTEAFF. The CDR3, as DNA: TGTGCCATCGGAGCTAGGGACACTGAAGCTTTCTTT.